This T cell receptor (beta chain) was identified during a study of PD-L1 blockade in urothelial cancer. Study summary: About 85% of the 29 patients were males with bladder-origin urothelial cancer. Prior chemotherapy regimens per patient numbered 0 to 3. T cells were recovered from blood samples at a median of roughly 150,000. Investigators checked blood 3 weeks (second dose) and 6 weeks after treatment start.

After removal of 6 bases from V and 4 bases from J, the junction contained 5 bases not matched to a gene. The CDR3 covers 14 residues. Germline V lookup: CDR1 MDHEN, CDR2 SYDVKM. TCRdb's table, derived via immunoSEQ multiplex PCR, lists solely in-frame clones and lacks some. This sample has approximately 32,000 clones, with about four fifths found just once. The time point was: pretreatment peripheral blood. This clone was detected only once. The sequence came from a man aged 55-75 years with urothelial cancer. Sample: PBMCs, taken around atezolizumab (anti-PD-L1) treatment. This rearrangement joins TRBV28 to TRBJ2-2, with TRBD1 identical over 7 bases. In DNA, the CDR3 is TGTGCCAGCAGACCGGACAGGCCCACCGGGGAGCTGTTTTTT. It is translated as CASRPDRPTGELFF.